This entry features one T cell receptor (beta chain) sequence. The antigen is not known. Distinct nucleotide sequences in the sample also encode this CDR3. These data originate in a study of shared clonotypes between healthy human individuals. Germline V lookup: CDR1 MNHEY, CDR2 SVGAGI. The length of the CDR3 is 12 residues. Trimming removed 6 bases at V and 4 bases at J, with 7 bases between. Clones were sequenced by immunoSEQ multiplex PCR, and TCRdb holds only the in-frame ones, with some missing. The sample lists around 1.6 million clones; around 98% were seen once. Points from the study as a whole: Relative to memory subsets, naive subsets generally showed larger estimated richness. Clonotypes which were not shared had lower generation probabilities than clonotypes that all four donors shared.

Input material: naive CD4+ T cells sorted from blood. The subset is: CD45RA+ positively selected. The chain couples TRBV6-5 to TRBJ2-1; perhaps TRBD1 as D (5 bases). The TCR sequence derives from a man between 25 and 39 years old in good health. CDR3 loop: CASSAGYNEQFF. The DNA for the CDR3 is TGTGCCAGCAGCGCAGGGTACAATGAGCAGTTCTTC.